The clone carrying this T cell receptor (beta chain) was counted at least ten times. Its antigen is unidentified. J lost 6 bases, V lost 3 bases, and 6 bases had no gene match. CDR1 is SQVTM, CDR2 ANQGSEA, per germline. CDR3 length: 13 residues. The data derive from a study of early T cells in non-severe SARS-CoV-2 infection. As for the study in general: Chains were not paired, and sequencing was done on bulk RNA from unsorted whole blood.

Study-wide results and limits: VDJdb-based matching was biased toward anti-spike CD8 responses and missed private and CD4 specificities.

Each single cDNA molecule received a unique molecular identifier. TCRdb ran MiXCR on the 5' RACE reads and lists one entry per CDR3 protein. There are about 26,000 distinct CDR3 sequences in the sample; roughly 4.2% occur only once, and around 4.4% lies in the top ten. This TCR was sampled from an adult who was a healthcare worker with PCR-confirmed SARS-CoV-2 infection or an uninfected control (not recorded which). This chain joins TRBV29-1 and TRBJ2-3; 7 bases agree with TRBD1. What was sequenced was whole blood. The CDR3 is CSVDGDSWDTQYF. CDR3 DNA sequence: TGCAGCGTTGACGGGGACAGTTGGGATACGCAGTATTTT.